This TCR beta chain was sequenced for a study of identifying expanded T cells in peripheral blood. Using immunoSEQ multiplex PCR, the repertoire was profiled, and TCRdb retains in-frame clones only, with some absent. The repertoire holds more than 45,000 clones, roughly four fifths seen once, with roughly 18% in the top ten. A word on this clone: Its antigen is not known.

Study-wide results and caveats: Clone count variance between roughly two-week samples rose with total template count.

V lost 5 bases to trimming and J lost 2 bases, with 10 bases between them. CDR3 length: 13 amino acids. CDR1 and CDR2 from the germline V gene are WNHNN and SYGVQD (reference sequence). What was sequenced was blood. The chain employs TRBV10-1 and TRBJ2-7, with D perhaps TRBD2 (6 bases). This clonotype originated in a person aged 18-69 years in good health. The CDR3 reads CASSRRGPYEQYV. CDR3 nucleotides: TGCGCCAGCAGTAGGAGGGGACCCTACGAGCAGTACGTC.